This passage covers 23 T cell receptor beta chains from one sample sequenced in a study of T cells after yellow fever vaccination. A single record per CDR3 protein comes from TCRdb applying MiXCR to the 5' RACE reads. Of 620,000 or so distinct CDR3 sequences in the sample, 17% are singletons; the top ten hold roughly 17%. Sequencing was performed on PBMCs, taken less than 6 days after the first yellow fever vaccination. The receptors derive from a man in his late teens or twenties who received the YFV17D yellow fever vaccine.

The chain joins TRBV7-9 to TRBJ2-7; 10 nucleotides line up with TRBD1. Germline lookup yields CDR1 SEHNR and CDR2 FQNEAQ (reference sequence). The V and J ends lost 4 bases and 6 bases, in that order; junction bases with no gene match: 6. The CDR3 runs to 14 residues. This CDR3 reads CASSSTTGGLEQYF. DNA for the CDR3: TGTGCCAGCAGCTCAACGACAGGGGGCCTCGAGCAGTACTTC. The whole variable domain, remainder taken from reference TRBV7-9 and TRBJ2-7, is DTGVSQNPRHKITKRGQNVTFRCDPISEHNRLYWYRQTLGQGPEFLTYFQNEAQLEKSRLLSDRFSAERPKGSFSTLEIQRTEQGDSAMYLCASSSTTGGLEQYFGPGTRLTVT.

The rearrangement uses TRBV4-3 and TRBJ1-5; TRBD1 aligns across 7 bases. Germline CDR1 LGHNA, CDR2 YSLEER. CDR3 length: 17 amino acids. Losses at the gene ends were 3 bases for V and 0 bases for J; bases not matched to a gene: 8. Here the CDR3 DNA reads TGCGCCAGCAGCCATCCCAACGGACAGGTTAGCAATCAGCCCCAGCATTTT. Its translation is CASSHPNGQVSNQPQHF.

In its sample, this clonotype was seen a few times. The genes are TRBV7-2 and TRBJ2-4; no reliable D call. The CDR3 has 12 residues. Germline CDR1 reads SGHTA; CDR2 reads FQGNSA. V shed 4 bases and J shed 6 bases, with 7 bases lying between them. As DNA, the CDR3 is TGTGCCAGCAGCTCCTGGGCAAACATTCAGTACTTC. It encodes CASSSWANIQYF.

The chain combines TRBV5-4 with TRBJ2-5; 9 bases are a match to TRBD1. The ends lost 4 bases at V and 5 bases at J; junction bases unmatched: 6. CDR1 is SGHNT, CDR2 YYREEE, per germline (reference sequence). The CDR3 covers 14 residues. CDR3 sequence (DNA): TGTGCCAGCAGCGGGACAGGGTTCCAGGAGACCCAGTACTTC. This gives the protein CASSGTGFQETQYF. Using reference TRBV5-4 and TRBJ2-5 for the parts outside the CDR3, the full variable domain is ETGVTQSPTHLIKTRGQQVTLRCSSQSGHNTVSWYQQALGQGPQFIFQYYREEENGRGNFPPRFSGLQFPNYSSELNVNALELDDSALYLCASSGTGFQETQYFGPGTRLLVL.

This clonotype came up many times. The rearrangement links TRBV20-1 to TRBJ2-3; 7 positions agree with TRBD1. CDR1 is DFQATT and CDR2 is SNEGSKA in the germline V gene (reference sequence). Germline trimming cut 0 bases from V and 1 base from J; bases unmatched to any gene: 1. The CDR3 sequence is 14 residues long. CDR3 in DNA: TGCAGTGCTAGAGAGGGGACAGGCACAGATACGCAGTATTTT. It codes for CSAREGTGTDTQYF.

This clonotype was detected only a few times. J is TRBJ1-2 and V is TRBV3-1; D not resolved. The CDR3 is made up of 13 amino acids. The V gene lost 2 bases and the J gene lost 6 bases, with 10 bases spanning the gap. Germline values: CDR1 LGHDT, CDR2 YNNKEL (reference sequence). The CDR3 loop reads CASSQSARDGYTF. In DNA form, the CDR3 reads TGTGCCAGCAGCCAAAGTGCTCGGGATGGCTACACCTTC.

The chain has TRBV1 and TRBJ2-1; the table's D call, TRBD2, was not checked against the DNA. TRBV1 is a pseudogene segment. The CDR3 sequence is 18 residues long. The CDR3 coding sequence is TGCACCAGCAGCCAACATCCCGGGACTAGCGTAACTTACAATGAGCAGTTCTTC. As protein: CTSSQHPGTSVTYNEQFF.

The rearrangement uses TRBV4-1 and TRBJ1-1; a weak D match, TRBD1 (6 bases). The CDR3 is 15 residues long. V lost 1 base and J 4 bases, leaving 13 bases between the germline ends. From germline, CDR1 is MGHRA and CDR2 YSYEKL. CDR3 bases: TGCGCCAGCAGCCAAGGGGACACCTGGTCCACTGAAGCTTTCTTT. It specifies CASSQGDTWSTEAFF.

In this sample, this clonotype turned up a few times. The chain employs TRBV6-2 or TRBV6-3 and TRBJ2-3; D is possibly TRBD2 (6 bases). The CDR3 length is 16 residues. Germline CDR1 is MNHEY and CDR2 is SVGEGT. The V end was cut by 2 bases, the J end by 2 bases, with 14 bases between. The CDR3 DNA sequence: TGTGCCAGCAGTTACCCCCGGGCGGGGTACACAGATACGCAGTATTTT. This translates into CASSYPRAGYTDTQYF.

This clonotype has more than one count but fewer than ten. The V call is TRBV19, the J call TRBJ2-7, with D perhaps TRBD1 or TRBD2 (6 bases each). V was cut by 3 bases and J by 1 base, with 10 bases left in between. Germline loops: CDR1 LNHDA, CDR2 SQIVND (reference sequence). The CDR3 is 14 residues long. The CDR3 DNA reads as TGTGCCAGTAGTATTTCGGGGGCGTCCTACGAGCAGTACTTC. It yields the protein CASSISGASYEQYF.

This clonotype was picked up a small number of times. The gene calls are TRBV20-1 and TRBJ1-6; D possibly corresponds to TRBD1 (6 bases). CDR3 length: 17 amino acids. V lost 4 bases to trimming and J lost 2 bases, with 18 bases between them. Germline V gene data show CDR1 as DFQATT and CDR2 as SNEGSKA (reference sequence). The CDR3 spells CSATYGQSQTYNSPLHF. The CDR3 DNA reads TGCAGTGCTACTTATGGACAGTCTCAGACCTATAATTCACCCCTCCACTTT.

CDR3 nucleotide sequence: TGCGCCAGCATGCCAGAGAACCTAGCCTCGGATACGCAGTATTTT. Translating gives CASMPENLASDTQYF. V and J are TRBV4-1 and TRBJ2-3; TRBD2 might be the D (5 bases). Per the germline V gene, CDR1 is MGHRA and CDR2 is YSYEKL. There are 15 residues in the CDR3. V was clipped by 7 bases and J by 6 bases, with 20 bases between them.

This clonotype was found a few times. The V gene is TRBV14, the J gene TRBJ2-1, with TRBD1 matching over 8 bases. The CDR3 is made up of 17 amino acids. Unmatched junction bases numbered 13, after V lost 2 bases and J lost 7 bases. Germline V lookup: CDR1 SGHDN, CDR2 FVKESK. The CDR3: CASSQLILGQGLNEQFF. The CDR3 DNA is TGTGCCAGCAGCCAATTAATCCTTGGACAGGGTCTTAATGAGCAGTTCTTC. Full variable domain (remainder filled in from reference TRBV14 and TRBJ2-1): EAGVTQFPSHSVIEKGQTVTLRCDPISGHDNLYWYRRVMGKEIKFLLHFVKESKQDESGMPNNRFLAERTGGTYSTLKVQPAELEDSGVYFCASSQLILGQGLNEQFFGPGTRLTVL.

This clonotype occurred a few times. The chain is built from TRBV5-3 and TRBJ2-7; unclear D gene. TRBV5-3 is an open reading frame whose function is uncertain. Trimming pared 4 bases from V and 7 bases from J, leaving 15 bases between. The CDR3 consists of 13 residues. CDR3 nucleotides: TGTGCCAGAAGCCAAGGTCCCGCGAGGGAGCAGTACGTC. It is translated as CARSQGPAREQYV.

The CDR3 DNA follows: TGTGCCAGCAGCTTGGGGTTGGGGCCCCCCGGGAACACTGAAGCTTTCTTT. Residues: CASSLGLGPPGNTEAFF. The V call is TRBV27, the J call TRBJ1-1; maybe TRBD1 (5 bases). Trimming shortened V by 6 bases and J by 1 base, and 21 bases separated the two germline ends. Germline loops: CDR1 MNHEY, CDR2 SMNVEV (reference sequence). This CDR3 is 17 amino acids long.

This clonotype has more than one count but fewer than ten. The chain links TRBV6-6 to TRBJ2-1; D gene ambiguous. Germline assignment: CDR1 MNHNY and CDR2 SVGAGI (reference sequence). Trimming cost V 10 bases and J 5 bases, with 9 bases left between them. This CDR3 contains 11 residues. CDR3 amino acids: CATDGHNEQFF. The CDR3 nucleotides read TGTGCCACAGACGGTCACAATGAGCAGTTCTTC.

This clonotype showed up just a few times. CDR3 sequence: CASSLGGGRTLNTIYF. The CDR3 nucleotides read TGTGCCAGCAGCTTAGGTGGGGGGCGAACCTTAAACACCATATATTTT. The V call is TRBV7-2, the J call TRBJ1-3, with TRBD1 as a possible D gene (6 bases). Trimming removed 1 base at V and 6 bases at J, with 16 bases between. The length of the CDR3 is 16 residues. Germline CDR1 is SGHTA and CDR2 is FQGNSA. The full variable domain, completed using reference TRBV7-2 and TRBJ1-3, is GAGVSQSPSNKVTEKGKDVELRCDPISGHTALYWYRQSLGQGLEFLIYFQGNSAPDKSGLPSDRFSAERTGGSVSTLTIQRTQQEDSAVYLCASSLGGGRTLNTIYFGEGSWLTVV.

This clonotype has only a few counts. The chain has TRBV20-1 and TRBJ1-5; no clear D. Trimming left V 3 bases short and J 0 bases short, with 3 bases between. CDR1 is DFQATT, CDR2 SNEGSKA, per germline (reference sequence). There are 12 residues in the CDR3. CDR3 DNA: TGCAGTGCTAGTAGTAGCAATCAGCCCCAGCATTTT. Encoded protein: CSASSSNQPQHF.

This clonotype was seen a handful of times. V gene TRBV7-2 combines with J gene TRBJ2-3, with 11 positions matching TRBD2. Looked up from germline, CDR1 is SGHTA and CDR2 is FQGNSA. Trimming took 3 bases from V and 4 from J; bases not matched to a gene: 6. The CDR3 has 16 amino acids. The CDR3 nucleotides are TGTGCCAGCAGCTTCCGCCTAGCGGGGGGAGCAGATACGCAGTATTTT. Translation gives CASSFRLAGGADTQYF.

The gene calls are TRBV14 and TRBJ1-1; D possibly corresponds to TRBD1 (5 bases). The germline V gene encodes CDR1 SGHDN and CDR2 FVKESK. The V end was cut by 5 bases, the J end by 2 bases, with 9 bases between. This CDR3 region has 13 residues. The CDR3 bases are TGTGCCAGCAGCGAGACAGATAACACTGAAGCTTTCTTT. Amino acids: CASSETDNTEAFF.

The chain couples TRBV7-2 to TRBJ2-5; possible D gene TRBD2, 5 bases. CDR1 and CDR2 (germline): SGHTA, FQGNSA. This CDR3 has 16 amino acids. Trimming cost V 3 bases and J 5 bases, with 19 bases left between them. CDR3 amino acids: CASSFFGLMLAETQYF. DNA for the CDR3: TGTGCCAGCAGCTTTTTTGGACTTATGTTGGCGGAGACCCAGTACTTC.

This clonotype was counted only a few times. This chain uses TRBV19 with TRBJ1-5, with TRBD1 matching over 8 bases. This CDR3 has 14 amino acids. Germline V CDR1 and CDR2: LNHDA, SQIVND (reference sequence). V shed 8 bases and J 2 bases; nucleotides not matched to a gene: 5. The chain's CDR3 is CASYRGQGNQPQHF. The CDR3 DNA sequence: TGTGCCAGTTACCGGGGACAGGGCAATCAGCCCCAGCATTTT. Based on the CDR3 plus reference TRBV19 and TRBJ1-5, the full variable domain is DGGITQSPKYLFRKEGQNVTLSCEQNLNHDAMYWYRQDPGQGLRLIYYSQIVNDFQKGDIAEGYSVSREKKESFPLTVTSAQKNPTAFYLCASYRGQGNQPQHFGDGTRLSIL.

This clonotype has only a few counts. V and J are TRBV5-4 and TRBJ2-5; 9 nucleotides align to TRBD1. Looked up from germline, CDR1 is SGHNT and CDR2 is YYREEE (reference sequence). V lost 9 bases to trimming and J lost 5 bases; unmatched junction nucleotides: 5. This CDR3 is 12 amino acids long. CDR3 sequence reads: CATRQGGETQYF. Written as DNA, the CDR3 is TGTGCCACCCGACAGGGGGGGGAGACCCAGTACTTC.